These 14 T cell receptor beta chains share one sample of origin, sequenced in a study of cytotoxic CD8 clonotypes in ibrutinib-treated CLL. Clones were sequenced by immunoSEQ multiplex PCR, and TCRdb holds only the in-frame ones, with some missing. The sample records around 150,000 clones, roughly 90% being singletons. This specimen was PBMCs, taken at disease progression, from a patient treated with ibrutinib. These receptors all stem from a human donor with chronic lymphocytic leukemia.

This rearrangement joins TRBV6-6 to TRBJ2-7; 7 positions match TRBD1. J lost 2 bases, V lost 5 bases, and 6 bases had no gene match. This CDR3 is built from 14 residues. Germline CDR1 and CDR2: MNHNY and SVGAGI (reference sequence). The CDR3 coding sequence is TGTGCCAGCAGTCTTAGACAGGGAACCTACGAGCAGTACTTC. This sequence encodes CASSLRQGTYEQYF.

V gene TRBV5-4 combines with J gene TRBJ1-1, with D unresolved. Germline assignment: CDR1 SGHNT and CDR2 YYREEE (reference sequence). This CDR3 has 14 amino acids. V lost 0 bases and J 1 base, leaving 7 bases between the germline ends. CDR3 sequence (DNA): TGTGCCAGCAGCTTGGACGTCACGAACACTGAAGCTTTCTTT. Translated, it gives CASSLDVTNTEAFF. The full variable domain, completed using reference TRBV5-4 and TRBJ1-1, is ETGVTQSPTHLIKTRGQQVTLRCSSQSGHNTVSWYQQALGQGPQFIFQYYREEENGRGNFPPRFSGLQFPNYSSELNVNALELDDSALYLCASSLDVTNTEAFFGQGTRLTVV.

The chain links TRBV10-1 to TRBJ1-2, with TRBD1 identical over 7 bases. The germline V gene encodes CDR1 WNHNN and CDR2 SYGVQD (reference sequence). The J segment lost 4 bases and the V segment lost 6 bases, leaving 14 bases of the junction unmatched. The CDR3 length is 16 residues. DNA for the CDR3: TGCGCCAGCAGCCCGGGACAGCCGTTCGTCCCCTATGGCTACACCTTC. It yields the protein CASSPGQPFVPYGYTF.

The genes are TRBV5-6 and TRBJ2-6, with 8 bases aligning to TRBD1. CDR1 SGHDT and CDR2 YYEEEE come from the germline V gene. V gave up 4 bases and J gave up 2 bases; unmatched junction bases: 8. CDR3 size: 17 residues. This CDR3 is CASSPGDRGAGANVLTF. CDR3 in DNA: TGTGCCAGCAGCCCGGGAGACAGGGGCGCTGGGGCCAACGTCCTGACTTTC. Using reference TRBV5-6 and TRBJ2-6 for the parts outside the CDR3, the full variable domain is DAGVTQSPTHLIKTRGQQVTLRCSPKSGHDTVSWYQQALGQGPQFIFQYYEEEERQRGNFPDRFSGHQFPNYSSELNVNALLLGDSALYLCASSPGDRGAGANVLTFGAGSRLTVL.

The chain recombines TRBV30 with TRBJ2-7; D may correspond to TRBD1 or TRBD2 (5 bases each). This CDR3 spans 13 amino acids. The germline V gene encodes CDR1 GTSNPN and CDR2 SVGIG (reference sequence). The V and J ends lost 4 bases and 2 bases respectively, with 12 bases between them. CDR3: CAWTGTTPYEQYF. CDR3 DNA: TGTGCCTGGACCGGGACCACGCCCTACGAGCAGTACTTC.

V usage is TRBV2 and J usage is TRBJ2-7, with TRBD2 matching 8 bases. This CDR3 is 14 amino acids long. Germline lookup yields CDR1 SNHLY and CDR2 FYNNEI. V dropped 4 bases and J dropped 2; count of bases not matched to a gene: 4. DNA of the CDR3: TGTGCCAGCAGTGTTGGGACTAGGACCTACGAGCAGTACTTC. It codes for CASSVGTRTYEQYF.

J is TRBJ2-1 and V is TRBV19, with D perhaps TRBD1 (6 bases). V shed 4 bases and J shed 8 bases, with 18 bases lying between them. The CDR3 has 15 residues. In germline, CDR1 is LNHDA, CDR2 SQIVND (reference sequence). The CDR3 region is CASSTTGTPLHEQFF. The CDR3 nucleotides read TGTGCCAGTAGTACTACAGGGACCCCGTTGCATGAGCAGTTCTTC.

The J gene is TRBJ2-7, the V gene TRBV11-3, with D tentatively TRBD1 (6 bases). With 1 base removed from V and 3 bases from J, the gap between germline ends came to 13 bases. Germline loops: CDR1 SGHNT, CDR2 YENEEA. This CDR3 is built from 15 residues. The CDR3 sequence is CASSLVVTGFYEQYF. CDR3 DNA: TGTGCCAGCAGCTTAGTGGTTACAGGGTTCTACGAGCAGTACTTC.

The chain carries TRBV7-9 and TRBJ2-7; TRBD1 aligns across 9 bases. Germline assignment: CDR1 SEHNR and CDR2 FQNEAQ (reference sequence). The CDR3 extends over 14 amino acids. The junction had 4 bases not matched to a gene; V was cut back by 5 bases and J by 2 bases. DNA for the CDR3: TGTGCCAGCAGCACCGGGACAGGGACCTACGAGCAGTACTTC. This sequence encodes CASSTGTGTYEQYF.

J is TRBJ2-5 and V is TRBV5-1, with TRBD2 matching 9 bases. The junction had 13 bases not matched to a gene; V was cut back by 6 bases and J by 4 bases. The CDR3 is 16 amino acids. Germline lookup yields CDR1 SGHRS and CDR2 YFSETQ. CDR3 region: CASIPGAGGPLETQYF. CDR3 DNA: TGCGCCAGCATCCCGGGGGCGGGAGGGCCTCTAGAGACCCAGTACTTC.

This clone has a handful of counts. CDR3 nucleotides: TGCAGCACCCCCGACACAGATACGCAGTATTTT. It codes for CSTPDTDTQYF. The chain couples TRBV20-1 to TRBJ2-3; D is uncertain. Germline V gene lookup returns CDR1 DFQATT and CDR2 SNEGSKA (reference sequence). This CDR3 contains 11 residues.

The rearrangement links TRBV7-9 to TRBJ1-2; D is possibly TRBD1 (5 bases). V lost 10 bases to trimming and J lost 8 bases, with 23 bases between them. CDR3 length equals 14 residues. CDR1 is SEHNR, CDR2 FQNEAQ, per germline (reference sequence). CDR3: CATSFGEGMNGYTF. Here the CDR3 DNA reads TGTGCCACCTCCTTCGGGGAGGGGATGAACGGCTACACCTTC.

The chain carries TRBV7-7 and TRBJ2-5; 14 bases are shared with TRBD2. After removal of 5 bases from V and 5 bases from J, the junction contained 7 bases not matched to a gene. Germline loops: CDR1 SSHAT, CDR2 FNYEAQ (reference sequence). The CDR3 contains 16 residues. The CDR3 loop is CASSRGLAGAYETQYF. In DNA form, the CDR3 reads TGTGCCAGCAGCAGGGGACTAGCGGGAGCTTACGAGACCCAGTACTTC. Full variable domain (outside the CDR3, taken from reference TRBV7-7 and TRBJ2-5): GAGVSQSPRYKVTKRGQDVTLRCDPISSHATLYWYQQALGQGPEFLTYFNYEAQPDKSGLPSDRFSAERPEGSISTLTIQRTEQRDSAMYRCASSRGLAGAYETQYFGPGTRLLVL.

The V gene is TRBV18, the J gene TRBJ2-5, with D perhaps matching TRBD1 (6 bases). The V end was cut by 3 bases, the J end by 2 bases, with 13 bases between. There are 15 residues in the CDR3. The germline CDR1 and CDR2 sequences are KGHSH and LQKENI. This CDR3 reads CASSPEGGLQETQYF. CDR3 bases: TGTGCCAGCTCACCGGAAGGGGGTCTACAAGAGACCCAGTACTTC.